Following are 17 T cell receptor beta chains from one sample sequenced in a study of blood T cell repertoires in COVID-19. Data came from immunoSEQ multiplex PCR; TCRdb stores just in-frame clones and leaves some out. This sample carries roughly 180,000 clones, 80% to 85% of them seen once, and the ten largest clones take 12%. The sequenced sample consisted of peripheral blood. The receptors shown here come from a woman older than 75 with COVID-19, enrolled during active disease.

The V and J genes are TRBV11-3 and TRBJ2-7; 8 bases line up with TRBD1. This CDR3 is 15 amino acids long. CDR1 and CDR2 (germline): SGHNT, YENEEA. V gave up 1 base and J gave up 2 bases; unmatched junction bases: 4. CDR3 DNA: TGTGCCAGCAGCTTAGCGACAGGGGCCACCTACGAGCAGTACTTC. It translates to CASSLATGATYEQYF.

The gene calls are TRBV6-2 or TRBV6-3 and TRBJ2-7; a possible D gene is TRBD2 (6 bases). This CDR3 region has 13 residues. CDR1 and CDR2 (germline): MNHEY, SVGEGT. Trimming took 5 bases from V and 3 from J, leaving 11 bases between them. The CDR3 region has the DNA TGTGCCAGCAGTCGGCGACTAGTCTACGAGCAGTACTTC. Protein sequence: CASSRRLVYEQYF.

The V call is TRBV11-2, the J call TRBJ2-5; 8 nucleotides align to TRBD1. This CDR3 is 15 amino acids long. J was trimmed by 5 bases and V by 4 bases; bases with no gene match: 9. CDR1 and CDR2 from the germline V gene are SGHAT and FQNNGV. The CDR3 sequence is CASSWAGQDGETQYF. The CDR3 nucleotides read TGTGCCAGCAGCTGGGCGGGACAGGACGGGGAGACCCAGTACTTC.

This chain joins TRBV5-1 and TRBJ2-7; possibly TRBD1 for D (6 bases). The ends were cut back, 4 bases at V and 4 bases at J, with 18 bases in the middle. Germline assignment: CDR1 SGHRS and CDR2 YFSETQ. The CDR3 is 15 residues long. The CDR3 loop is CASSPPEGVVYEQYF. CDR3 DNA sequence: TGCGCCAGCAGCCCCCCCGAGGGGGTTGTATACGAGCAGTACTTC.

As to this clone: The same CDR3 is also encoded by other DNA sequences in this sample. The chain's CDR3 is CASSIGTGGYEQYF. The CDR3 region has the DNA TGTGCCAGTAGTATAGGGACAGGGGGTTACGAGCAGTACTTC. V gene TRBV19 combines with J gene TRBJ2-7; the match to TRBD1 covers 10 bases. This CDR3 is built from 14 residues. The V and J ends lost 1 base and 4 bases, in that order; junction bases with no gene match: 1. CDR1 and CDR2 (germline): LNHDA, SQIVND (reference sequence).

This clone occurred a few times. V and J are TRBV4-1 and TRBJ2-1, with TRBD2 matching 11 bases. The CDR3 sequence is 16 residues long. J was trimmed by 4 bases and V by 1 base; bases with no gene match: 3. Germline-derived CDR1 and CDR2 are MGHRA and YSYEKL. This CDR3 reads CASSQAGLAVYNEQFF. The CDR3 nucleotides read TGCGCCAGCAGCCAAGCGGGACTAGCGGTATACAATGAGCAGTTCTTC.

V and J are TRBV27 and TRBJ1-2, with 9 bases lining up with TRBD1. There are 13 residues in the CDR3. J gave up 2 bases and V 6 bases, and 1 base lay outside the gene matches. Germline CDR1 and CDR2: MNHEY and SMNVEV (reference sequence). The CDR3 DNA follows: TGTGCCAGCAGGGGGACAGGGAACTATGGCTACACCTTC. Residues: CASRGTGNYGYTF.

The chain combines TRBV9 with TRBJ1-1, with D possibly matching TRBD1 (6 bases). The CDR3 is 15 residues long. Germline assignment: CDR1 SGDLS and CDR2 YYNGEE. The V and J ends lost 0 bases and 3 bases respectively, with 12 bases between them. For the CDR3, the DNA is TGTGCCAGCAGCGTAGAGGCAGGGGATTACACTGAAGCTTTCTTT. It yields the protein CASSVEAGDYTEAFF. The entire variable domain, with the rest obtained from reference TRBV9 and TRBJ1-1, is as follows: DSGVTQTPKHLITATGQRVTLRCSPRSGDLSVYWYQQSLDQGLQFLIQYYNGEERAKGNILERFSAQQFPDLHSELNLSSLELGDSALYFCASSVEAGDYTEAFFGQGTRLTVV.

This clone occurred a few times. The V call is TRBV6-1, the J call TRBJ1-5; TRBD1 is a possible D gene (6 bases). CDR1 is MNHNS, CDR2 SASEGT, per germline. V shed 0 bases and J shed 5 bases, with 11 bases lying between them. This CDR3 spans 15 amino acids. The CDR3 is CASSEAAGAYQPQHF. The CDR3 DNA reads TGTGCCAGCAGTGAAGCGGCAGGGGCGTATCAGCCCCAGCATTTT.

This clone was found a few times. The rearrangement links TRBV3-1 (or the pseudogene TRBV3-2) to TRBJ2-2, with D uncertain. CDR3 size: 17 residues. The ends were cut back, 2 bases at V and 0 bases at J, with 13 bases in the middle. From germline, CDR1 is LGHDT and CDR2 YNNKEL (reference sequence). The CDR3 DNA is TGTGCCAGCAGCCAAAAAGGCCGGAGCCCGAACACCGGGGAGCTGTTTTTT. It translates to CASSQKGRSPNTGELFF.

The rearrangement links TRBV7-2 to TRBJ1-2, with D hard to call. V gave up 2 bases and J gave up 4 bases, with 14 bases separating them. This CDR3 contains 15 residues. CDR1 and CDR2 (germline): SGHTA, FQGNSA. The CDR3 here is CASSLNTVPLYGYTF. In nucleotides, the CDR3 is TGTGCCAGCAGCTTAAACACAGTCCCTCTCTATGGCTACACCTTC.

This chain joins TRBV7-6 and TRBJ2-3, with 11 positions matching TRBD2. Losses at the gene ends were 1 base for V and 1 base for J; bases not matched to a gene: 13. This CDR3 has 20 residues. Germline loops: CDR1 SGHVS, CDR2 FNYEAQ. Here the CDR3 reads CASSLEPLAGVDLGTDTQYF. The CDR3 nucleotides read TGTGCCAGCAGCTTAGAGCCACTAGCGGGAGTGGATCTGGGCACAGATACGCAGTATTTT.

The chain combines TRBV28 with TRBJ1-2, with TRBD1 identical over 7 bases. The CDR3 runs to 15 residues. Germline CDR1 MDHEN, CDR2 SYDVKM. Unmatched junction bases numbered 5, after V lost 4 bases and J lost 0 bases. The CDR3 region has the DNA TGTGCCAGCAGTTCGGGACAGCCAGCTAACTATGGCTACACCTTC. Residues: CASSSGQPANYGYTF.

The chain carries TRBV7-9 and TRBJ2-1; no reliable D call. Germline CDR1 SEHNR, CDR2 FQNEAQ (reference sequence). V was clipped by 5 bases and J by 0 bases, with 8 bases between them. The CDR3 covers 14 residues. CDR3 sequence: CASSVQDSYNEQFF. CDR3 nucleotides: TGTGCCAGCAGCGTCCAGGACTCCTACAATGAGCAGTTCTTC.

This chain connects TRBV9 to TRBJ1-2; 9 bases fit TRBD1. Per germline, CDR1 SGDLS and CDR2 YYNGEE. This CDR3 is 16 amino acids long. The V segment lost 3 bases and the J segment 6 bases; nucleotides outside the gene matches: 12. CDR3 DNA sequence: TGTGCCAGCAGCGCCCCCCGGGACAGGGAATGGGATGGCTACACCTTC. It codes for CASSAPRDREWDGYTF.

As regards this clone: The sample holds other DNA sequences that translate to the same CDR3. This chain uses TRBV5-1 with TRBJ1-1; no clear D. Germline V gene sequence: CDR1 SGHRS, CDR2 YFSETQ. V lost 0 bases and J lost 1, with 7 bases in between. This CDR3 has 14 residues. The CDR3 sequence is CASSLDRANTEAFF. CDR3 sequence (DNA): TGCGCCAGCAGCTTGGACAGAGCGAACACTGAAGCTTTCTTT. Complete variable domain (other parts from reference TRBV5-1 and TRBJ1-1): KAGVTQTPRYLIKTRGQQVTLSCSPISGHRSVSWYQQTPGQGLQFLFEYFSETQRNKGNFPGRFSGRQFSNSRSEMNVSTLELGDSALYLCASSLDRANTEAFFGQGTRLTVV.

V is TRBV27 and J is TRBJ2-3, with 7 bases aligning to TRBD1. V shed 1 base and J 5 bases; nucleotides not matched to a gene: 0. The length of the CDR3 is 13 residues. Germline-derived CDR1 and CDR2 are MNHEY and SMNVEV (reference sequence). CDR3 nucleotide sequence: TGTGCCAGCAGTTTATGGGACAGAGATACGCAGTATTTT. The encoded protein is CASSLWDRDTQYF.